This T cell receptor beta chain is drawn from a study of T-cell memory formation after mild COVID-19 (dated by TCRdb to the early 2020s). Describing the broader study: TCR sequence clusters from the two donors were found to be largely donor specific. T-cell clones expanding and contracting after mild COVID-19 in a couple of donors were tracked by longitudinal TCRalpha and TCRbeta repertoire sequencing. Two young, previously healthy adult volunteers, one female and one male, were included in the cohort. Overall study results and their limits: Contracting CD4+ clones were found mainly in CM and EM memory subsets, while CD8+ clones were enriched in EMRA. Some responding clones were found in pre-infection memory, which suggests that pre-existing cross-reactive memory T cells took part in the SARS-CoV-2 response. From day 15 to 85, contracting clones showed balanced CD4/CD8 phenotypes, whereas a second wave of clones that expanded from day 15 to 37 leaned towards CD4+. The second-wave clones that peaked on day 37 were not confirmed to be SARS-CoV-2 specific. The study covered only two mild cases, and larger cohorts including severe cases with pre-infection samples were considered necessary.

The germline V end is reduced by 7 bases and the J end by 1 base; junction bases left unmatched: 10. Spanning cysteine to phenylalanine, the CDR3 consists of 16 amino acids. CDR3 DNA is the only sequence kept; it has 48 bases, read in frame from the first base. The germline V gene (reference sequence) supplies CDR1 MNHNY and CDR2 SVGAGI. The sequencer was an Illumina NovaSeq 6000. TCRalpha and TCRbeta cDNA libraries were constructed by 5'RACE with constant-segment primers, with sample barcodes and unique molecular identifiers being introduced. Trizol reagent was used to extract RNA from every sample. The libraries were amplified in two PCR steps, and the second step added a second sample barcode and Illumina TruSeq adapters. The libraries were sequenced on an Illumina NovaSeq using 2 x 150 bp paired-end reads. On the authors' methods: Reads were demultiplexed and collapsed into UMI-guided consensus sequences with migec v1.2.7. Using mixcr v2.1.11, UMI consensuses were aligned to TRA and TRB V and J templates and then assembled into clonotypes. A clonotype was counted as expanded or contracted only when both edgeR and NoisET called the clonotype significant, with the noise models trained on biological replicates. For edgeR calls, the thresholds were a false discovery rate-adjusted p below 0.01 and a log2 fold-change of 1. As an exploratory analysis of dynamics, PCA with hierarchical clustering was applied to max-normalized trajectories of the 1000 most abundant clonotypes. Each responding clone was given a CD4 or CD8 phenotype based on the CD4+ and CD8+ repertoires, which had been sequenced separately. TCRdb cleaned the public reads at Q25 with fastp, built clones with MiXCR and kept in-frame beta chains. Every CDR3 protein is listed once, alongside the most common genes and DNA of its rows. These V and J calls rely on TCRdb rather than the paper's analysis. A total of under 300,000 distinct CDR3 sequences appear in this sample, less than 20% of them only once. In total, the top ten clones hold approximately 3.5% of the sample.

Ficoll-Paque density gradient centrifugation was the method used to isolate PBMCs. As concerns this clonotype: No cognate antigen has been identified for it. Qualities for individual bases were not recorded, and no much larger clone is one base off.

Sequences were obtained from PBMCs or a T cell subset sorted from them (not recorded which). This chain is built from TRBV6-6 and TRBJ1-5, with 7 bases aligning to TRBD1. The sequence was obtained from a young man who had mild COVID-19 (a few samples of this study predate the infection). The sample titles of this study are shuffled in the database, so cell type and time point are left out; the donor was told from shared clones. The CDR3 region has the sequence CASTNPGGHSNQPQHF. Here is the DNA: TGTGCCAGCACCAACCCAGGGGGGCACAGCAATCAGCCCCAGCATTTT.